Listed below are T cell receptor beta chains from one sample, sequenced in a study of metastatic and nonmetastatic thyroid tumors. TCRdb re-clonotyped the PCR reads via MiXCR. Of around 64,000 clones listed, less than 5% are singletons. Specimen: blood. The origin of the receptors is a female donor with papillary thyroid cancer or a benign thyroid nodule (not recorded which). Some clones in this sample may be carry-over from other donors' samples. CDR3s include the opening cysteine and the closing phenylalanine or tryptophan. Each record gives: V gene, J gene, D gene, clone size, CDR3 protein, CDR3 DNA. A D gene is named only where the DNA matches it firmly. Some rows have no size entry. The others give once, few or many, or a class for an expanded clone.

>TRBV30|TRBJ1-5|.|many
CAWTDDDKYQPQHF
TGTGCCTGGACCGATGATGACAAGTATCAGCCCCAGCATTTT
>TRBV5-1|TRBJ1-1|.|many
CASSFGRIGPEAFF
TGCGCCAGCAGCTTTGGGAGGATCGGACCTGAAGCTTTCTTT
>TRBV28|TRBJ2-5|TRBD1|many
CASRTGTGGPKTQYF
TGTGCCAGCAGAACCGGGACAGGGGGCCCCAAGACCCAGTACTTC
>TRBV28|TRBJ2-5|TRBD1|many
CASSSPGGLETQYF
TGTGCCAGCAGTTCACCAGGGGGATTGGAGACCCAGTACTTC
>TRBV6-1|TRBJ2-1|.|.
CASSELEVSEQFF
TGTGCCAGCAGTGAATTGGAGGTCAGTGAGCAGTTCTTC
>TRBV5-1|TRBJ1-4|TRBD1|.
CASRRDSTNEKLFF
TGCGCCAGCAGAAGGGACAGTACTAATGAAAAACTGTTTTTT
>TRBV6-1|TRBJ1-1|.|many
CASRGSWTEAFF
TGTGCCAGCCGGGGAAGTTGGACTGAAGCTTTCTTT
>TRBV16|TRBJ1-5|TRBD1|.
CASSHLLQGDRGGQPQHF
TGTGCCAGCAGCCATTTATTGCAGGGAGACAGGGGAGGTCAGCCCCAGCATTTT
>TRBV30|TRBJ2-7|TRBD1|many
CAWSVRQGHLRQGIGEQYF
TGTGCCTGGAGTGTACGTCAGGGTCATCTGAGACAGGGTATCGGCGAGCAGTACTTC
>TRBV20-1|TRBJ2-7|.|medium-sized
CSASPGATGLEQYF
TGCAGTGCATCGCCGGGGGCAACCGGTCTCGAGCAGTACTTC